This is a list of T cell receptor beta chains from one sample in a study of blood T cell repertoires in COVID-19. The repertoire was sequenced with immunoSEQ multiplex PCR; TCRdb's copy has only in-frame clones and lacks some. In the table there are about 81,000 clones, roughly 82% of which are singletons. The specimen sequenced was peripheral blood. The source is a human donor in a cohort sampled during active COVID-19. CDR3s include the opening cysteine and the closing phenylalanine or tryptophan. Fields, in order: J gene, V gene, D gene, clone size, CDR3 DNA, CDR3 protein. The D gene is left open where the match is weak. Clone size is shown for a subset of rows, as once, few, many or a class of expanded clone.

TRBJ2-5 | TRBV15 | TRBD2 | . | TGTGCCACCAGCAGGGGGGAGGGTATGGAGACCCAGTACTTC | CATSRGEGMETQYF
TRBJ2-1 | TRBV6-6 | TRBD2 | . | TGTGCCAGCAGTCCGACTAGCGCGGAATACAATGAGCAGTTCTTC | CASSPTSAEYNEQFF
TRBJ2-2 | TRBV30 | TRBD1 | . | TGTGCCGGCCCAAAGACCGGGACAGGGGTTAACGGGGAGCTGTTTTTT | CAGPKTGTGVNGELFF
TRBJ2-5 | TRBV5-1 | TRBD2 | . | TGCGCCAGCAGCTTCGCGGGGGGTTTCCAAGAGACCCAGTACTTC | CASSFAGGFQETQYF
TRBJ1-2 | TRBV5-4 | TRBD1 | . | TGTGCCAGCAGCCCCATGGACAGGGGCTATGGCTACACCTTC | CASSPMDRGYGYTF
TRBJ2-7 | TRBV2 | TRBD2 | . | TGTGCCAGCGGGACTAGCGGATACGAGCAGTACTTC | CASGTSGYEQYF
TRBJ1-2 | TRBV12-3/TRBV12-4 | . | . | TGTGCCAGCAGTTTCCGGGCTAACTATGGCTACACCTTC | CASSFRANYGYTF
TRBJ1-2 | TRBV10-1 | . | . | TGCGCCAGCAGATTCCAGGGTCCTCACTATGGCTACACCTTC | CASRFQGPHYGYTF
TRBJ1-2 | TRBV5-4 | TRBD1 | . | TGTGCCAGCACCTTTACAGGGGGAGGCTATGGCTACACCTTC | CASTFTGGGYGYTF
TRBJ2-7 | TRBV27 | . | . | TGTGCCAGCAGTTTAGGCTTATCCTACGAGCAGTACTTC | CASSLGLSYEQYF
TRBJ2-1 | TRBV5-4 | . | . | TGTGCCAGCAGCTCCTTGAGTGAGCAGTTCTTC | CASSSLSEQFF
TRBJ2-5 | TRBV24-1 | . | once | TGTGCCACCAGTGATTGGGACATAGAGACCCAGTACTTC | CATSDWDIETQYF
TRBJ2-5 | TRBV27 | TRBD2 | few | TGTGCCAGCAGGACGCGAGCGGGGGGGCAAGAGACCCAGTACTTC | CASRTRAGGQETQYF
TRBJ1-5 | TRBV28 | . | . | TGTGCCAGCAGTTCTTATCAGCCCCAGCATTTT | CASSSYQPQHF
TRBJ1-1 | TRBV29-1 | . | . | TGCAGCGTTTATAGCCCCACAGGAACTGAAGCTTTCTTT | CSVYSPTGTEAFF
TRBJ1-2 | TRBV2 | TRBD1 | . | TGTGCCAGCAGTGAAGCCCAGACAGGGGGCTATGGCTACACCTTC | CASSEAQTGGYGYTF
TRBJ1-1 | TRBV19 | . | . | TGTGCCAGTAGTCCAGGGACGTCCGGGGGAACTGAAGCTTTCTTT | CASSPGTSGGTEAFF
TRBJ2-2 | TRBV7-6 | . | . | TGTGCCAGCAGCTTAGACCGCGCCGGGGAGCTGTTTTTT | CASSLDRAGELFF
TRBJ1-6 | TRBV29-1 | TRBD1 | few | TGCAGCGTTAAGGGGGCGGCCTTGGATTCACCCCTCCACTTT | CSVKGAALDSPLHF
TRBJ1-2 | TRBV27 | . | once | TGTGCCAGCAGTTTATCGGAACAGTTTAATGGCTACACCTTC | CASSLSEQFNGYTF
TRBJ2-7 | TRBV25-1 | TRBD2 | . | TGTGCCAGCAGTGCCCCGGGGGGAAAAGGCGAGCAGTACTTC | CASSAPGGKGEQYF
TRBJ2-2 | TRBV7-7 | TRBD2 | . | TGTGCCAGCAGCTTTACTAGCGGGGGAACCGGGGAGCTGTTTTTT | CASSFTSGGTGELFF
TRBJ2-3 | TRBV7-2 | TRBD1 | . | TGTGCCAGCAGCCTCGGACAGGGGAGCACAGATACGCAGTATTTT | CASSLGQGSTDTQYF
TRBJ2-7 | TRBV6-2/TRBV6-3 | TRBD2 | . | TGTGCCAGCAGTTACTCTGGACTAGCGACCTCCTACGAGCAGTACTTC | CASSYSGLATSYEQYF
TRBJ1-6 | TRBV15 | TRBD1 | . | TGTGCCACCAGCAGAGAAGGGACAGGGGGGTCACCCCTCCACTTT | CATSREGTGGSPLHF
TRBJ2-7 | TRBV9 | TRBD2 | . | TGTGCCAGCCCAACTAGCGGCTCGCCCCGCGGGTCCTACGAGCAGTACTTC | CASPTSGSPRGSYEQYF
TRBJ2-5 | TRBV6-6 | TRBD1 | . | TGTGCCAGCAGAGGGACAGTGCAAGAGACCCAGTACTTC | CASRGTVQETQYF
TRBJ1-2 | TRBV2 | . | . | TGTGCCAGCCTCGGGGGTGACTATGGCTACACCTTC | CASLGGDYGYTF
TRBJ2-2 | TRBV12-3/TRBV12-4 | . | . | TGTGCCAGCAGGCCACAGGGTGCCGGGGAGCTGTTTTTT | CASRPQGAGELFF
TRBJ2-4 | TRBV6-1 | . | . | TGTGCCAGCAGTGAAGTTAGTGCGGCGTCGGTAGTAAACATTCAGTACTTC | CASSEVSAASVVNIQYF
TRBJ2-5 | TRBV9 | . | . | TGTGCCAGCAGCGTAGGAGGGGGCGCGGGGGGCAAAGAGACCCAGTACTTC | CASSVGGGAGGKETQYF
TRBJ1-1 | TRBV7-2 | . | once | TGTGCCAGCAGCAATGGGGGGACGAACACTGAAGCTTTCTTT | CASSNGGTNTEAFF
TRBJ2-7 | TRBV5-1 | TRBD1 | . | TGCGCCAGCAGCTGGGGACAGGGAGGAGGCTACGAGCAGTACTTC | CASSWGQGGGYEQYF
TRBJ2-7 | TRBV6-6 | TRBD2 | few | TGTGCCAGCAAACAACTAGCGGAGGCCCCTCTGTACTTC | CASKQLAEAPLYF
TRBJ1-3 | TRBV7-2 | . | . | TGTGCCAGCAGCTTAGAGCCCAGAAACACCATATATTTT | CASSLEPRNTIYF
TRBJ2-7 | TRBV5-1 | TRBD2 | . | TGCGCCAGCAGTCCCGGGGGGGGGCGCTACGAGCAGTACTTC | CASSPGGGRYEQYF
TRBJ2-2 | TRBV28 | . | . | TGTGCCAGCAGTTTTCCGCCAGGGGACGGGGAGCTGTTTTTT | CASSFPPGDGELFF
TRBJ2-1 | TRBV10-2 | . | . | TGCGCCAGCCGCAAGGCCACGGGAGACTACAATGAGCAGTTCTTC | CASRKATGDYNEQFF
TRBJ2-3 | TRBV7-2 | TRBD2 | . | TGTGCCAGCAGCTTAGCAGCGGGGGGACGCACAGATACGCAGTATTTT | CASSLAAGGRTDTQYF